A selection of T cell receptor beta chains follows, all from one sample in a study of blood T cell repertoires in COVID-19. Data came from immunoSEQ multiplex PCR; TCRdb stores just in-frame clones and leaves some out. The sample includes 150,000 to 200,000 clones, around 83% of them seen just once. The source material was peripheral blood. These receptors were obtained from a woman between 65 and 79 years old with COVID-19, enrolled during active disease. The CDR3 runs from the conserved cysteine through the conserved F or W. The D gene is left open where the match is weak. Part of the rows lack a size; the others show once, few, many or a class for expanded clones.

cdr3_aa cdr3_nt j_call clone_size d_call v_call
CASSMGDSTNYGYTF TGTGCCAGTAGTATGGGGGACAGCACTAACTATGGCTACACCTTC TRBJ1-2 NA TRBD1 TRBV19
CASSLGQGARGTEAFF TGCGCCAGCAGCTTGGGACAGGGGGCTAGGGGCACTGAAGCTTTCTTT TRBJ1-1 few TRBD1 TRBV5-1
CASSPDPGLAGGGDNEQFF TGTGCCAGCAGTCCCGATCCGGGACTAGCGGGAGGGGGTGACAATGAGCAGTTCTTC TRBJ2-1 NA TRBD2 TRBV6-6
CASSRIRNTEAFF TGTGCCAGCAGCCGTATTCGGAACACTGAAGCTTTCTTT TRBJ1-1 NA NA TRBV5-5
CASSDRVDKLFF TGTGCCAGCAGCGACAGGGTTGACAAACTGTTTTTT TRBJ1-4 NA TRBD1 TRBV27
CASSLGIYNEQFF TGTGCCAGCAGTCTAGGAATTTACAATGAGCAGTTCTTC TRBJ2-1 NA NA TRBV28
CASSQQGNYGYTF TGCGCCAGCAGCCAACAGGGGAACTATGGCTACACCTTC TRBJ1-2 NA NA TRBV4-1
CASLGSGTYEQYF TGTGCCAGCCTTGGTAGCGGGACCTACGAGCAGTACTTC TRBJ2-7 NA TRBD2 TRBV28
CATSDRLAGQLYEQYF TGTGCCACCAGCGACCGGCTAGCGGGCCAACTTTACGAGCAGTACTTC TRBJ2-7 NA TRBD2 TRBV15
CASSVVSGSEQYF TGTGCCAGCAGCGTAGTATCGGGAAGCGAGCAGTACTTC TRBJ2-7 NA NA TRBV9
CSVVGRDGGEQYF TGCAGCGTGGTGGGTCGGGACGGGGGCGAGCAGTACTTC TRBJ2-7 NA NA TRBV29-1
CASSERESYNEQFF TGTGCCAGCAGCGAGCGGGAGTCCTACAATGAGCAGTTCTTC TRBJ2-1 once TRBD2 TRBV2
CASSGGIGLAGGPPWEQFF TGTGCCAGCAGTGGAGGTATCGGACTAGCGGGAGGGCCTCCTTGGGAGCAGTTCTTC TRBJ2-1 few TRBD2 TRBV6-1
CAWSSIQGVREKLFF TGTGCCTGGAGTTCGATACAGGGGGTTCGGGAAAAACTGTTTTTT TRBJ1-4 NA TRBD1 TRBV30
CASSLPQNTEAFF TGTGCCAGCAGCTTGCCCCAGAACACTGAAGCTTTCTTT TRBJ1-1 NA NA TRBV5-4
CASSTSGLTYNEQFF TGTGCCAGCAGCACATCGGGACTAACCTACAATGAGCAGTTCTTC TRBJ2-1 NA TRBD2 TRBV9
CASSPQRGGNEQFF TGTGCCAGCTCCCCCCAGAGGGGGGGCAATGAGCAGTTCTTC TRBJ2-1 NA NA TRBV7-2
CASSQNRGLRELFF TGTGCCAGCAGCCAAAACCGGGGACTGCGGGAGCTGTTTTTT TRBJ2-2 NA NA TRBV3-1/TRBV3-2
CAGLTYRVAYEQYF TGTGCCGGCTTAACCTATCGGGTAGCCTACGAGCAGTACTTC TRBJ2-7 NA NA TRBV30
CASSQVPSGRELFF TGTGCCAGCAGCCAAGTGCCTAGCGGGAGGGAGCTGTTTTTT TRBJ2-2 NA TRBD2 TRBV4-2
CASSPDRDTSTYEQYF TGCGCCAGCAGCCCGGACCGGGACACCTCCACCTACGAGCAGTACTTC TRBJ2-7 once NA TRBV4-3
CATSRDRMNTEAFF TGTGCCACCAGCAGAGATAGAATGAACACTGAAGCTTTCTTT TRBJ1-1 NA NA TRBV15
CASRVGTGVYNEQFF TGTGCCAGCAGGGTAGGGACAGGGGTATACAATGAGCAGTTCTTC TRBJ2-1 NA TRBD1 TRBV2
CASSRGQVQSNQPQHF TGTGCCAGCAGCCGCGGACAGGTCCAGAGCAATCAGCCCCAGCATTTT TRBJ1-5 NA TRBD1 TRBV6-2/TRBV6-3
CASSLVSEQYF TGTGCCAGCAGTTTAGTATCCGAGCAGTACTTC TRBJ2-7 NA NA TRBV12-3/TRBV12-4
CASSLRGVEETQYF TGTGCCAGCAGCTTGCGCGGCGTTGAAGAGACCCAGTACTTC TRBJ2-5 NA NA TRBV5-4
CASHVPGQRPHQPQHF TGTGCCAGTCATGTCCCGGGACAACGGCCTCATCAGCCCCAGCATTTT TRBJ1-5 once NA TRBV19
CASSYAGNQPQHF TGTGCCAGCAGTTATGCGGGAAATCAGCCCCAGCATTTT TRBJ1-5 few NA TRBV6-5
CAWSRSPAGGTDTQYF TGTGCCTGGAGTCGCTCGCCGGCAGGGGGTACAGATACGCAGTATTTT TRBJ2-3 NA TRBD1 TRBV30
CASSPRQGNTEAFF TGTGCCAGCAGCCCCCGACAGGGGAACACTGAAGCTTTCTTT TRBJ1-1 NA TRBD1 TRBV3-1/TRBV3-2
CSVEDRSTFYGYTF TGCAGCGTTGAAGACCGCAGTACATTCTATGGCTACACCTTC TRBJ1-2 NA NA TRBV29-1
CASSTTGYTEAFF TGTGCCAGCTCAACGACGGGGTACACTGAAGCTTTCTTT TRBJ1-1 NA NA TRBV18
CASSPTSTGLAEAFF TGTGCCAGCAGCCCAACTTCAACAGGGCTGGCTGAAGCTTTCTTT TRBJ1-1 NA NA TRBV28
CASSFLGTGTSYEQYF TGTGCCAGCAGTTTTCTCGGGACAGGGACCTCCTACGAGCAGTACTTC TRBJ2-7 few TRBD1 TRBV28
CASSLRGRFYGYTF TGTGCCAGCAGTTTGAGGGGGCGCTTTTATGGCTACACCTTC TRBJ1-2 NA TRBD1 TRBV28
CASGNRVGEQYF TGCGCCAGCGGAAACAGGGTCGGGGAGCAGTACTTC TRBJ2-7 NA NA TRBV10-1
CASSLREEDTEAFF TGTGCCAGCAGCCTCCGGGAGGAGGACACTGAAGCTTTCTTT TRBJ1-1 NA NA TRBV3-1/TRBV3-2